These 32 T cell receptor beta chains came from one sample sequenced in a study of blood T cell repertoires in COVID-19. Clones were sequenced by immunoSEQ multiplex PCR, and TCRdb holds only the in-frame ones, with some missing. The sample has about 30,000 clones, roughly two thirds seen once. The sequenced sample was peripheral blood. The source of these receptors is a human donor in a cohort sampled during active COVID-19.

In this sample, this clone turned up a few times. The chain uses TRBV28 and TRBJ1-1; D possibly corresponds to TRBD1 (6 bases). The germline V gene encodes CDR1 MDHEN and CDR2 SYDVKM. The CDR3 consists of 14 residues. Trimming removed 8 bases at V and 1 base at J, with 14 bases between. CDR3 in amino acids: CASGLTGSNTEAFF. CDR3 DNA: TGTGCCAGCGGATTAACAGGGTCGAACACTGAAGCTTTCTTT. Together with reference TRBV28 and TRBJ1-1, the CDR3 gives the full variable domain: DVKVTQSSRYLVKRTGEKVFLECVQDMDHENMFWYRQDPGLGLRLIYFSYDVKMKEKGDIPEGYSVSREKKERFSLILESASTNQTSMYLCASGLTGSNTEAFFGQGTRLTVV.

CDR3 bases: TGTGCCAGCAGCGGGCGGGGCACTGAAGCTTTCTTT. Encoded protein: CASSGRGTEAFF. This rearrangement joins TRBV7-9 to TRBJ1-1; D gene unclear. The germline gives CDR1 SEHNR, CDR2 FQNEAQ (reference sequence). V gave up 5 bases and J gave up 4 bases, with 8 bases separating them. This CDR3 is 12 amino acids long. The variable domain in full, completed from reference TRBV7-9 and TRBJ1-1, reads DTGVSQNPRHKITKRGQNVTFRCDPISEHNRLYWYRQTLGQGPEFLTYFQNEAQLEKSRLLSDRFSAERPKGSFSTLEIQRTEQGDSAMYLCASSGRGTEAFFGQGTRLTVV.

The chain combines TRBV6-2 or TRBV6-3 with TRBJ1-2, with D hard to call. V was cut by 4 bases and J by 2 bases, with 11 bases left in between. Germline assignment: CDR1 MNHEY and CDR2 SVGEGT. The CDR3 is 14 residues long. Here the CDR3 reads CASSSAGLNYGYTF. CDR3 nucleotides: TGTGCCAGCAGTTCCGCAGGCTTAAACTATGGCTACACCTTC.

This clone occurred a few times. The chain has TRBV30 and TRBJ2-2; D is possibly TRBD1 (5 bases). CDR1 and CDR2 from the germline V gene are GTSNPN and SVGIG (reference sequence). There are 13 residues in the CDR3. Trimming cost V 0 bases and J 8 bases, with 10 bases left between them. The CDR3 reads CAWSVLRGGELFF. The DNA of the CDR3 is TGTGCCTGGAGTGTACTAAGGGGAGGGGAGCTGTTTTTT. Looking up the rest from reference TRBV30 and TRBJ2-2 gives the full variable domain: SQTIHQWPATLVQPVGSPLSLECTVEGTSNPNLYWYRQAAGRGLQLLFYSVGIGQISSEVPQNLSASRPQDRQFILSSKKLLLSDSGFYLCAWSVLRGGELFFGEGSRLTVL.

The J gene is TRBJ1-1, the V gene TRBV5-5, with 8 bases fitting TRBD1. V shed 3 bases, J shed 4 bases, and the junction held 5 bases outside the gene matches. CDR1 is SGHKS and CDR2 is YYEKEE in the germline V gene (reference sequence). The CDR3 spans 14 residues. Here the CDR3 DNA reads TGTGCCAGCAGCTACACAGGGGGGAGCACTGAAGCTTTCTTT. Translated: CASSYTGGSTEAFF.

This clone was observed a single time. This rearrangement joins TRBV9 to TRBJ2-5; tentative D call: TRBD2 (6 bases). The CDR3 extends over 14 amino acids. V dropped 0 bases and J dropped 4 bases, with 10 bases sitting between them. Per germline, CDR1 SGDLS and CDR2 YYNGEE. For the CDR3, the DNA is TGTGCCAGCAGCGTAGCGGGAGTCAGAGAGACCCAGTACTTC. Encoded protein: CASSVAGVRETQYF.

The chain joins TRBV7-2 to TRBJ2-7; D perhaps matches TRBD2 (5 bases). This CDR3 comprises 14 residues. Trimming removed 7 bases at V and 0 bases at J, with 13 bases between. Germline CDR1 is SGHTA and CDR2 is FQGNSA. CDR3 sequence: CASKLSAASYEQYF. CDR3 bases: TGTGCCAGCAAGCTTAGCGCAGCCTCCTACGAGCAGTACTTC.

This clone has just a few counts. The chain links TRBV28 to TRBJ2-7, with 8 positions matching TRBD2. Germline lookup yields CDR1 MDHEN and CDR2 SYDVKM. V was clipped by 8 bases and J by 6 bases; unmatched bases: 6. This CDR3 has 12 residues. The CDR3 is CASGGGRSEQYF. The CDR3 DNA reads as TGTGCCAGCGGGGGCGGGAGGTCCGAGCAGTACTTC.

The gene calls are TRBV11-2 and TRBJ2-1; 8 bases are shared with TRBD1. Looked up from germline, CDR1 is SGHAT and CDR2 is FQNNGV. Germline trimming cut 5 bases from V and 7 bases from J; bases unmatched to any gene: 4. CDR3 length: 13 amino acids. Here the CDR3 DNA reads TGTGCCAGCAGCCCGGACAGGGAGAATGAGCAGTTCTTC. It codes for CASSPDRENEQFF.

The chain joins TRBV5-1 to TRBJ1-6; 7 bases fit TRBD1. This CDR3 has 16 amino acids. Looked up from germline, CDR1 is SGHRS and CDR2 is YFSETQ. V gave up 4 bases and J gave up 6 bases; unmatched junction bases: 10. CDR3 amino acids: CASSVTGQSLNSPLHF. The CDR3 DNA sequence: TGCGCCAGCAGCGTAACGGGACAGAGCCTTAATTCACCCCTCCACTTT.

The V gene is TRBV7-9, the J gene TRBJ2-1; 7 bases are a match to TRBD2. The germline gives CDR1 SEHNR, CDR2 FQNEAQ (reference sequence). The CDR3 loop spans 14 amino acids. J lost 5 bases, V lost 0 bases, and 1 base had no gene match. CDR3 in amino acids: CASSLAGGNNEQFF. Written as DNA, the CDR3 is TGTGCCAGCAGCTTAGCCGGGGGGAACAATGAGCAGTTCTTC.

V is TRBV27 and J is TRBJ2-1, with TRBD2 identical over 7 bases. Germline V gene lookup returns CDR1 MNHEY and CDR2 SMNVEV (reference sequence). The CDR3 consists of 15 residues. The V gene end was trimmed by 3 bases and the J gene end by 2 bases; junction bases not matched to a gene: 4. The CDR3: CASSLEGRAYNEQFF. The CDR3, as DNA: TGTGCCAGCAGTTTGGAGGGGAGGGCCTACAATGAGCAGTTCTTC.

This CDR3 is CASSLGGQGASKNIQYF. In DNA, the CDR3 is TGCGCCAGCAGCTTGGGCGGGCAGGGGGCTTCCAAAAACATTCAGTACTTC. The chain joins TRBV5-1 to TRBJ2-4; 8 bases agree with TRBD1. With V trimmed by 0 bases and J by 2 bases, 7 bases remained unmatched. Germline CDR1 reads SGHRS; CDR2 reads YFSETQ. The CDR3 loop spans 17 amino acids.

This chain joins TRBV19 and TRBJ2-1; TRBD2 aligns across 8 bases. The CDR3 consists of 15 residues. Trimming took 1 base from V and 9 from J; bases not matched to a gene: 8. Germline lookup yields CDR1 LNHDA and CDR2 SQIVND (reference sequence). Here the CDR3 DNA reads TGTGCCAGTAGTATAGGGTCGGGGGGGCTCGGTGAGCAGTTCTTC. Encoded protein: CASSIGSGGLGEQFF.

At least ten counts were recorded for this clone. This chain links TRBV7-9 with TRBJ2-3; the match to TRBD2 covers 10 bases. The CDR3 spans 15 residues. Unmatched junction bases numbered 5, after V lost 6 bases and J lost 2 bases. Germline-derived CDR1 and CDR2 are SEHNR and FQNEAQ (reference sequence). CDR3 bases: TGTGCCAGCAGTCCTGGACTAGCGGACACAGATACGCAGTATTTT. This gives the protein CASSPGLADTDTQYF.

The V and J genes are TRBV5-8 and TRBJ1-2; no definite D call. CDR1 and CDR2 (germline): SGHTS, YDEGEE. V was shortened by 1 base and J by 8 bases, with 12 bases between the two germline ends. The CDR3 length is 13 residues. The CDR3 protein is CASSLRGFGGYTF. For the CDR3, the DNA is TGTGCCAGCAGCTTGCGGGGATTTGGGGGCTACACCTTC. Full variable domain (rest looked up from reference TRBV5-8 and TRBJ1-2): EAGVTQSPTHLIKTRGQQATLRCSPISGHTSVYWYQQALGLGLQFLLWYDEGEERNRGNFPPRFSGRQFPNYSSELNVNALELEDSALYLCASSLRGFGGYTFGSGTRLTVV.

This clone occurred a few times. J is TRBJ2-4 and V is TRBV7-2, with 13 nucleotides matching TRBD2. CDR1 and CDR2 (germline): SGHTA, FQGNSA. The CDR3 has 15 residues. V lost 3 bases and J lost 9; bases outside the gene matches: 5. In DNA form, the CDR3 reads TGTGCCAGCAGCTTCAGACTAGCGGGAGGTGGCATTCAGTACTTC. Translation gives CASSFRLAGGGIQYF.

The rearrangement links TRBV6-5 to TRBJ2-1; D is perhaps TRBD2 (7 bases). The CDR3 length is 13 residues. Trimming removed 2 bases from V and 10 bases from J, with 12 bases in between. From germline, CDR1 is MNHEY and CDR2 SVGAGI. Here the CDR3 reads CASSYGGGSEQFF. In DNA, the CDR3 is TGTGCCAGCAGTTACGGGGGGGGCAGCGAGCAGTTCTTC.

The chain recombines TRBV27 with TRBJ2-1, with a weak D call TRBD2 (6 bases). V lost 8 bases to trimming and J lost 9 bases, with 17 bases between them. The CDR3 length is 13 residues. Germline CDR1 and CDR2: MNHEY and SMNVEV (reference sequence). CDR3 in amino acids: CASRKGGVIEQFF. The DNA for the CDR3 is TGTGCCAGCCGGAAGGGAGGAGTCATTGAGCAGTTCTTC.

This sequence joins TRBV5-1 and TRBJ2-3, with 10 bases identical to TRBD1. The CDR3 contains 15 residues. From germline, CDR1 is SGHRS and CDR2 YFSETQ. J gave up 4 bases and V 4 bases, and 6 bases lay outside the gene matches. The CDR3, as DNA: TGCGCCAGCAGCCCTGACAGGGGGCGCGCAGATACGCAGTATTTT. Translation gives CASSPDRGRADTQYF.

This chain links TRBV10-3 with TRBJ1-2; a possible D gene is TRBD1 (6 bases). CDR1 is ENHRY and CDR2 is SYGVKD in the germline V gene. The CDR3 length is 13 residues. Deletions cut 4 bases from V and 10 bases from J, with 16 bases between. The chain's CDR3 is CAISGGPSGDYTF. The DNA of the CDR3 is TGTGCCATCAGTGGGGGACCCTCAGGGGACTACACCTTC.

Here the CDR3 reads CASSQGGAGVVRTQYF. The CDR3 DNA reads as TGCGCCAGCAGCCAAGGAGGGGCGGGGGTGGTCCGTACGCAGTATTTT. This chain uses TRBV4-3 with TRBJ2-3; 7 nucleotides match TRBD2. Germline lookup yields CDR1 LGHNA and CDR2 YSLEER. The V segment lost 1 base and the J segment 8 bases; nucleotides outside the gene matches: 12. The CDR3 sequence is 16 residues long.

This clone occurred a few times. The chain uses TRBV27 and TRBJ2-1; 9 bases map to TRBD1. Germline CDR1 is MNHEY and CDR2 is SMNVEV (reference sequence). The CDR3 contains 14 residues. V was clipped by 6 bases and J by 4 bases; unmatched bases: 4. The DNA for the CDR3 is TGTGCCAGCAGGTCCGGGACAGGGTACAATGAGCAGTTCTTC. Its translation is CASRSGTGYNEQFF.

J is TRBJ1-4 and V is TRBV28, with 10 bases lining up with TRBD1. The CDR3 has 17 residues. The germline gives CDR1 MDHEN, CDR2 SYDVKM. Losses at the gene ends were 4 bases for V and 4 bases for J; bases not matched to a gene: 9. The CDR3 region has the DNA TGTGCCAGCAGTTCACTCGGGACAGGGGAAATTAATGAAAAACTGTTTTTT. Translating gives CASSSLGTGEINEKLFF.

This clone appeared once. V usage is TRBV7-8 and J usage is TRBJ2-1; TRBD1 matches 11 bases. Germline trimming cut 5 bases from V and 8 bases from J; bases unmatched to any gene: 14. The CDR3 is 17 residues long. The germline gives CDR1 SGHVS, CDR2 FQNEAQ. The CDR3 sequence is CASSPRTPGQGVDEQFF. In DNA form, the CDR3 reads TGTGCCAGCAGCCCAAGAACTCCGGGACAGGGGGTCGATGAGCAGTTCTTC.

The chain uses TRBV5-6 and TRBJ2-7; perhaps TRBD1 as D (5 bases). CDR3 size: 15 residues. Trimming removed 0 bases at V and 7 bases at J, with 17 bases between. The germline gives CDR1 SGHDT, CDR2 YYEEEE. The CDR3 DNA is TGTGCCAGCAGCTTGGCTTGGGGCGACGCGGAAGAGCAGTACTTC. Amino acid sequence: CASSLAWGDAEEQYF.

The chain employs TRBV6-6 and TRBJ2-7; TRBD2 is a possible D gene (7 bases). V was clipped by 5 bases and J by 3 bases, with 20 bases between them. The CDR3 is 16 residues long. From germline, CDR1 is MNHNY and CDR2 SVGAGI (reference sequence). The CDR3 DNA is TGTGCCAGCAGTCCGCGGGGGCAGGGTAGGAACTACGAGCAGTACTTC. It translates to CASSPRGQGRNYEQYF.

J is TRBJ2-2 and V is TRBV14; TRBD1 matches at 9 bases. Looked up from germline, CDR1 is SGHDN and CDR2 is FVKESK. Losses at the gene ends were 6 bases for V and 6 bases for J; bases not matched to a gene: 5. This CDR3 has 14 residues. DNA of the CDR3: TGTGCCAGCAGGCGGGACAGGGTTCCCGGGGAGCTGTTTTTT. It translates to CASRRDRVPGELFF. Full variable domain (remainder filled in from reference TRBV14 and TRBJ2-2): EAGVTQFPSHSVIEKGQTVTLRCDPISGHDNLYWYRRVMGKEIKFLLHFVKESKQDESGMPNNRFLAERTGGTYSTLKVQPAELEDSGVYFCASRRDRVPGELFFGEGSRLTVL.

This clone was seen at least ten times. The chain employs TRBV7-2 and TRBJ2-2; 8 nucleotides agree with TRBD2. Trimming at V came to 5 bases and at J to 6 bases, leaving 5 bases not matched to a gene. Germline V CDR1 and CDR2: SGHTA, FQGNSA. The CDR3 covers 14 residues. The DNA for the CDR3 is TGTGCCAGCAGCCCATCGCGGGGGGCCGGGGAGCTGTTTTTT. Protein: CASSPSRGAGELFF.

CDR3 bases: TGTGCCAGCAGTTTTTTCCCCGGGACAGCCTACGAGCAGTACTTC. Its translation is CASSFFPGTAYEQYF. The chain uses TRBV6-5 and TRBJ2-7, with TRBD1 identical over 7 bases. V lost 4 bases and J lost 2; bases outside the gene matches: 8. The CDR3 totals 15 residues. Germline loops: CDR1 MNHEY, CDR2 SVGAGI.

V gene TRBV19 combines with J gene TRBJ2-6; weak D call: TRBD1 (6 bases). V lost 6 bases and J 2 bases, leaving 26 bases between the germline ends. This CDR3 contains 20 residues. Germline V gives CDR1 LNHDA, CDR2 SQIVND (reference sequence). The CDR3 is CASRSWTAQGPPPGANVLTF. The DNA for the CDR3 is TGTGCCAGTAGATCCTGGACAGCTCAGGGGCCACCCCCTGGGGCCAACGTCCTGACTTTC.

This chain connects TRBV28 to TRBJ1-1; 7 bases line up with TRBD1. CDR3 length equals 12 residues. Trimming removed 7 bases from V and 5 bases from J; junction bases left unmatched: 4. CDR1 is MDHEN and CDR2 is SYDVKM in the germline V gene. The DNA for the CDR3 is TGTGCCAGCACCGACAGGGTAACTGAAGCTTTCTTT. The encoded protein is CASTDRVTEAFF.